One sample yielded the 31 T cell receptor beta chains listed below, sequenced in a study of shared clonotypes between healthy human individuals. Cells designated naive CD8 were CD45RO-negative and were positively selected for CCR7, with terminally differentiated effector memory CD45RA+ cells excluded. TCRdb's copy holds only in-frame clones and misses some; the assay was immunoSEQ multiplex PCR. The sample has about 600,000 clones; 95% to 98% are singletons. Source material: naive CD8+ T cells sorted from blood. Receptors were obtained from a man aged 30 to 39 in good health.

The chain combines TRBV2 with TRBJ2-5; tentatively, D is TRBD2 (5 bases). CDR1 SNHLY and CDR2 FYNNEI come from the germline V gene. The CDR3 runs to 16 residues. Trimming removed 6 bases at V and 1 base at J, with 18 bases between. This chain's CDR3 is CASSPRPGFAQETQYF. The CDR3 DNA reads TGTGCCAGCAGCCCCCGACCGGGGTTTGCCCAAGAGACCCAGTACTTC.

The V and J genes are TRBV11-2 and TRBJ2-3; possible D gene TRBD2, 5 bases. V dropped 5 bases and J dropped 4 bases, with 16 bases sitting between them. The CDR3 is made up of 15 amino acids. CDR1 is SGHAT, CDR2 FQNNGV, per germline. For the CDR3, the DNA is TGTGCCAGCAGCGCACGGGATCATGGGTCAGATACGCAGTATTTT. This gives the protein CASSARDHGSDTQYF. Full variable domain (outside the CDR3, taken from reference TRBV11-2 and TRBJ2-3): EAGVAQSPRYKIIEKRQSVAFWCNPISGHATLYWYQQILGQGPKLLIQFQNNGVVDDSQLPKDRFSAERLKGVDSTLKIQPAKLEDSAVYLCASSARDHGSDTQYFGPGTRLTVL.

This chain joins TRBV25-1 and TRBJ2-7; 9 nucleotides align to TRBD2. This CDR3 is 16 amino acids long. Germline trimming cut 2 bases from V and 3 bases from J; bases unmatched to any gene: 8. Germline V gene sequence: CDR1 MGHDK, CDR2 SYGVNS. This chain's CDR3 is CASSELSGRAFYEQYF. CDR3 DNA: TGTGCCAGCAGTGAACTTAGCGGGAGAGCGTTCTACGAGCAGTACTTC.

The gene calls are TRBV7-2 and TRBJ2-3; D gene uncertain. V gave up 0 bases and J gave up 0 bases, with 7 bases separating them. The CDR3 extends over 15 amino acids. Per the germline V gene, CDR1 is SGHTA and CDR2 is FQGNSA. The CDR3 protein is CASSLARTSTDTQYF. CDR3 DNA sequence: TGTGCCAGCAGCTTAGCCAGAACTAGCACAGATACGCAGTATTTT.

This chain joins TRBV30 and TRBJ2-3; 10 nucleotides match TRBD2. J was trimmed by 3 bases and V by 0 bases; bases with no gene match: 3. CDR3 length equals 15 residues. Germline-derived CDR1 and CDR2 are GTSNPN and SVGIG (reference sequence). The CDR3 reads CAWSVGAGGTDTQYF. DNA for the CDR3: TGTGCCTGGAGTGTAGGAGCGGGAGGGACAGATACGCAGTATTTT.

This clone occurred a few times. J is TRBJ2-1 and V is TRBV27; D perhaps matches TRBD1 (5 bases). Germline V gives CDR1 MNHEY, CDR2 SMNVEV (reference sequence). There are 17 residues in the CDR3. Trimming took 2 bases from V and 8 from J, leaving 22 bases between them. The CDR3 is CASSLGWQGPPHDEQFF. The CDR3 DNA follows: TGTGCCAGCAGTTTAGGCTGGCAGGGTCCACCTCACGATGAGCAGTTCTTC.

The rearrangement joins TRBV11-2 to TRBJ2-7; no clear D. Per the germline V gene, CDR1 is SGHAT and CDR2 is FQNNGV. The CDR3 loop spans 13 amino acids. Trimming took 5 bases from V and 6 from J, leaving 14 bases between them. The CDR3 here is CASSTYAAPEQYF. Written as DNA, the CDR3 is TGTGCCAGCAGCACCTACGCCGCCCCCGAGCAGTACTTC.

The rearrangement joins TRBV15 to TRBJ2-1, with 8 bases matching TRBD2. Trimming removed 3 bases from V and 5 bases from J; junction bases left unmatched: 9. Germline V CDR1 and CDR2: LNHNV, YYDKDF (reference sequence). The CDR3 sequence is 16 residues long. CDR3 DNA sequence: TGTGCCACCAGCAGGCCAGCGGGAGCCCCAAACAATGAGCAGTTCTTC. Translated, it gives CATSRPAGAPNNEQFF. The full variable domain, its missing parts supplied by reference TRBV15 and TRBJ2-1, is DAMVIQNPRYQVTQFGKPVTLSCSQTLNHNVMYWYQQKSSQAPKLLFHYYDKDFNNEADTPDNFQSRRPNTSFCFLDIRSPGLGDTAMYLCATSRPAGAPNNEQFFGPGTRLTVL.

The rearrangement links TRBV7-6 to TRBJ2-7; tentatively, D is TRBD2 (7 bases). This CDR3 region has 15 residues. V was pared by 9 bases and J by 0 bases, with 18 bases between. The V gene's germline CDR1 is SGHVS and CDR2 FNYEAQ. CDR3: CASSVGGTSSYEQYF. The CDR3 bases are TGTGCCAGTTCAGTGGGGGGGACAAGCTCCTACGAGCAGTACTTC.

This chain joins TRBV29-1 and TRBJ2-5, with 11 bases matching TRBD2. With V trimmed by 6 bases and J by 7 bases, 10 bases remained unmatched. Germline V CDR1 and CDR2: SQVTM, ANQGSEA. The CDR3 consists of 14 residues. The CDR3, as DNA: TGCAGCGTCGCCGTCGGGACTAGCGGAGTGACCCAGTACTTC. This gives the protein CSVAVGTSGVTQYF.

The J gene is TRBJ2-1, the V gene TRBV7-9, with D maybe TRBD2 (6 bases). There are 12 residues in the CDR3. Deletions cut 3 bases from V and 10 bases from J, with 10 bases between. Germline CDR1 SEHNR, CDR2 FQNEAQ (reference sequence). The CDR3 reads CASSFGGREQFF. CDR3 DNA sequence: TGTGCCAGCAGCTTCGGAGGGAGGGAGCAGTTCTTC.

The chain is built from TRBV4-3 and TRBJ2-7, with TRBD2 matching 13 bases. The germline CDR1 and CDR2 sequences are LGHNA and YSLEER. The CDR3 extends over 18 amino acids. V shed 0 bases, J shed 1 base, and the junction held 6 bases outside the gene matches. The CDR3 sequence: CASSQDGGLAGTSYEQYF. The CDR3 DNA sequence: TGCGCCAGCAGCCAAGATGGGGGACTAGCGGGGACATCCTACGAGCAGTACTTC.

This chain joins TRBV14 and TRBJ2-1, with TRBD2 matching over 10 bases. The J segment lost 5 bases and the V segment lost 4 bases, leaving 11 bases of the junction unmatched. The CDR3 runs to 17 residues. The V gene's germline CDR1 is SGHDN and CDR2 FVKESK. CDR3 coding DNA: TGTGCCAGCAGCCCGAAGCGAGCGGGAGGGCCCAACAATGAGCAGTTCTTC. It specifies CASSPKRAGGPNNEQFF.

The gene calls are TRBV30 and TRBJ2-2, with TRBD1 as a possible D gene (6 bases). This CDR3 has 12 amino acids. Germline-derived CDR1 and CDR2 are GTSNPN and SVGIG (reference sequence). The V gene lost 4 bases and the J gene lost 6 bases, with 9 bases spanning the gap. The CDR3 sequence: CAWNRVAGELFF. The CDR3 bases are TGTGCCTGGAACAGGGTGGCCGGGGAGCTGTTTTTT.

The rearrangement uses TRBV7-9 and TRBJ1-1; 7 bases line up with TRBD1. This CDR3 contains 12 residues. The trim removed 5 bases at V and 7 bases at J, leaving 4 bases unmatched. The germline V gene encodes CDR1 SEHNR and CDR2 FQNEAQ (reference sequence). The CDR3 region is CASSPGTVEAFF. The CDR3, as DNA: TGTGCCAGCAGCCCCGGGACAGTTGAAGCTTTCTTT.

The chain uses TRBV19 and TRBJ2-2; D may be TRBD2 (6 bases). The ends were cut back, 9 bases at V and 5 bases at J, with 22 bases in the middle. This CDR3 has 16 residues. CDR1 is LNHDA, CDR2 SQIVND, per germline (reference sequence). The CDR3 here is CASCRGTGARTGELFF. CDR3 DNA: TGTGCCAGCTGTAGAGGGACGGGAGCTCGGACCGGGGAGCTGTTTTTT.

The rearrangement uses TRBV7-2 and TRBJ2-1, with 14 bases matching TRBD2. The germline gives CDR1 SGHTA, CDR2 FQGNSA. V trimming: 5 bases; J trimming: 0 bases; junction bases outside the gene matches: 6. The length of the CDR3 is 18 residues. The CDR3 DNA reads TGTGCCAGCAGCCAGACTAGCGGGAGGGCCCGCTCCTACAATGAGCAGTTCTTC. The encoded protein is CASSQTSGRARSYNEQFF.

This chain joins TRBV5-1 and TRBJ2-1; D not certain. The CDR3 loop spans 13 amino acids. Germline V gene lookup returns CDR1 SGHRS and CDR2 YFSETQ. V dropped 4 bases and J dropped 4 bases, with 9 bases sitting between them. DNA of the CDR3: TGCGCCAGCAGCATCGGTCTTTACAATGAGCAGTTCTTC. Translation gives CASSIGLYNEQFF.

This chain connects TRBV9 to TRBJ1-2; D unclear. The CDR3 covers 13 residues. CDR1 is SGDLS and CDR2 is YYNGEE in the germline V gene. Trimming left V 3 bases short and J 6 bases short, with 12 bases between. The CDR3 loop reads CASSGRVEHGYTF. The CDR3 DNA is TGTGCCAGCAGCGGGAGGGTAGAACATGGCTACACCTTC. Full variable domain (rest looked up from reference TRBV9 and TRBJ1-2): DSGVTQTPKHLITATGQRVTLRCSPRSGDLSVYWYQQSLDQGLQFLIQYYNGEERAKGNILERFSAQQFPDLHSELNLSSLELGDSALYFCASSGRVEHGYTFGSGTRLTVV.

This chain joins TRBV5-1 and TRBJ2-7; 7 bases align to TRBD2. V shed 3 bases and J 4 bases; nucleotides not matched to a gene: 10. The germline V gene encodes CDR1 SGHRS and CDR2 YFSETQ. This CDR3 has 15 amino acids. The CDR3 region has the DNA TGCGCCAGCAGCTCCTCGACGGGGGGTGGTTACGAGCAGTACTTC. This sequence encodes CASSSSTGGGYEQYF.

The gene calls are TRBV27 and TRBJ1-5; perhaps TRBD1 as D (6 bases). Trimming took 3 bases from V and 6 from J, leaving 15 bases between them. Germline V gives CDR1 MNHEY, CDR2 SMNVEV (reference sequence). CDR3 length: 15 amino acids. The CDR3 DNA follows: TGTGCCAGCAGTTTTTCCGCAGGGGTGGGTCAGCCCCAGCATTTT. It yields the protein CASSFSAGVGQPQHF.

The chain combines TRBV27 with TRBJ1-2; D not certain. V was clipped by 4 bases and J by 5 bases, with 29 bases between them. Germline CDR1 is MNHEY and CDR2 is SMNVEV (reference sequence). The CDR3 runs to 19 residues. The CDR3 nucleotides are TGTGCCAGCAGTTCCCTCAGCAGGACTGAAATTCAACTCGGATATGGCTACACCTTC. This codes for CASSSLSRTEIQLGYGYTF.

There are a few counts of this clone. The sample carries other DNA sequences with the same CDR3. V is TRBV2 and J is TRBJ2-7, with D uncertain. Trimming left V 6 bases short and J 0 bases short, with 3 bases between. The CDR3 loop spans 11 amino acids. Germline CDR1 SNHLY, CDR2 FYNNEI. Written as DNA, the CDR3 is TGTGCCAGCAGGGACTCCTACGAGCAGTACTTC. Its protein is CASRDSYEQYF.

The gene calls are TRBV13 and TRBJ2-7; no clear D. The CDR3 is made up of 13 amino acids. Germline V lookup: CDR1 PRHDT, CDR2 FYEKMQ (reference sequence). Trimming cost V 5 bases and J 7 bases, with 15 bases left between them. DNA for the CDR3: TGTGCCAGCAGCCTGAGACGCGCTACAGAGCAGTACTTC. Amino acids: CASSLRRATEQYF.

V usage is TRBV6-1 and J usage is TRBJ1-5; D ambiguous. In germline, CDR1 is MNHNS, CDR2 SASEGT. V was trimmed by 2 bases and J by 4 bases, leaving 12 bases between them. CDR3 length: 15 residues. The CDR3 sequence is CASSEWEFENQPQHF. The CDR3 bases are TGTGCCAGCAGTGAATGGGAGTTCGAGAATCAGCCCCAGCATTTT.

This clone has only one observation. J is TRBJ2-3 and V is TRBV11-3; TRBD2 aligns across 8 bases. Germline V CDR1 and CDR2: SGHNT, YENEEA. The V gene end was trimmed by 5 bases and the J gene end by 4 bases; junction bases not matched to a gene: 8. This CDR3 region has 15 residues. CDR3 bases: TGTGCCAGCAGCCCTGGGCTAGCGGGCTCAGATACGCAGTATTTT. This gives the protein CASSPGLAGSDTQYF. Looking up the rest from reference TRBV11-3 and TRBJ2-3 gives the full variable domain: EAGVVQSPRYKIIEKKQPVAFWCNPISGHNTLYWYLQNLGQGPELLIRYENEEAVDDSQLPKDRFSAERLKGVDSTLKIQPAELGDSAVYLCASSPGLAGSDTQYFGPGTRLTVL.

This clone was observed once. The chain links TRBV4-1 to TRBJ2-3; 10 nucleotides line up with TRBD2. V gave up 3 bases and J gave up 4 bases; unmatched junction bases: 4. The CDR3 extends over 15 amino acids. The V gene's germline CDR1 is MGHRA and CDR2 YSYEKL. This CDR3 reads CASSHRAGGADTQYF. The CDR3 DNA reads as TGCGCCAGCAGCCACCGAGCGGGAGGGGCAGATACGCAGTATTTT.

The rearrangement uses TRBV15 and TRBJ1-1; D gene ambiguous. CDR3 length: 13 residues. Germline CDR1 reads LNHNV; CDR2 reads YYDKDF (reference sequence). V dropped 5 bases and J dropped 8 bases, with 15 bases sitting between them. The CDR3 loop reads CATSGRQEEEAFF. Written as DNA, the CDR3 is TGTGCCACCAGCGGGAGACAAGAAGAGGAAGCTTTCTTT.

This CDR3 reads CASFPTGNHYEQYF. The DNA of the CDR3 is TGTGCCAGCTTCCCGACCGGAAACCACTACGAGCAGTACTTC. The chain joins TRBV6-1 to TRBJ2-7; D is uncertain. The CDR3 is 14 amino acids. Trimming pared 8 bases from V and 3 bases from J, leaving 17 bases between. Germline CDR1 MNHNS, CDR2 SASEGT.

The CDR3 DNA follows: TGTGCCAGCAGCCCTGGGGCACCCATGAACACTGAAGCTTTCTTT. This sequence encodes CASSPGAPMNTEAFF. The gene calls are TRBV21-1 and TRBJ1-1; TRBD1 reflects the table's D call only, with no check against the DNA. TRBV21-1 is a pseudogene segment. The CDR3 loop spans 15 amino acids.

The chain's CDR3 is CASSQDPSPTYEQYF. For the CDR3, the DNA is TGCGCCAGCAGCCAAGATCCGAGTCCCACCTACGAGCAGTACTTC. The chain links TRBV4-1 to TRBJ2-7; D unclear. CDR3 length: 15 amino acids. CDR1 is MGHRA, CDR2 YSYEKL, per germline. Trimming cost V 0 bases and J 2 bases, with 11 bases left between them.